This T cell receptor beta chain was profiled in a study of T cells in Graves' hyperthyroidism and ophthalmopathy. The germline V gene encodes CDR1 SGHRS and CDR2 YFSETQ. The CDR3 consists of 17 residues. The ends lost 10 bases at V and 5 bases at J; junction bases unmatched: 14. TCR beta CDR3 regions were amplified from RNA. Carried out on the TCR CDR3, a first-round RT-PCR used the HTBI primer set. A single record per CDR3 protein comes from TCRdb applying MiXCR to the multiplex PCR reads. The data contain approximately 620,000 distinct CDR3 sequences, approximately 15% of them singletons. Patients aged 18 to 65 with hyperthyroidism were newly diagnosed, with duration under 2 months.

The sequence was collected from a woman in her 30s with Graves' hyperthyroidism that later progressed to Graves' ophthalmopathy. V gene TRBV5-1 combines with J gene TRBJ2-3; 15 nucleotides line up with TRBD2. The material sequenced was blood. The CDR3 DNA reads as TGCGCCGCTAAAAGGGGACTAGCGGGAGGTCCTGGAGATACGCAGTATTTT. It translates to CAAKRGLAGGPGDTQYF.